Below are 25 T cell receptor beta chains sequenced from a single sample in a study of control samples from healthy donors and cancer patients. The protocol was immunoSEQ multiplex PCR, while the TCRdb copy is restricted to in-frame clones and leaves out a portion. This sample has 150,000 to 200,000 clones, with approximately 96% found just once. Sample: blood. These receptors all come from a woman aged 35 to 49 in good health.

The rearrangement links TRBV24-1 to TRBJ2-2; D ambiguous. This CDR3 is 14 amino acids long. CDR1 KGHDR and CDR2 SFDVKD come from the germline V gene. Trimming removed 4 bases at V and 2 bases at J, with 7 bases between. The CDR3 reads CATSDHTNTGELFF. In DNA form, the CDR3 reads TGTGCCACCAGTGACCACACTAACACCGGGGAGCTGTTTTTT.

The chain employs TRBV4-2 and TRBJ1-2; possibly TRBD1 for D (5 bases). CDR3 size: 16 residues. In germline, CDR1 is LGHNA, CDR2 YNFKEQ. V dropped 4 bases and J dropped 4 bases, with 19 bases sitting between them. CDR3 amino acids: CASSPPLPGTGYGYTF. The CDR3 nucleotides are TGTGCCAGCAGCCCACCCCTTCCCGGGACCGGCTATGGCTACACCTTC.

The chain carries TRBV10-3 and TRBJ1-5; weak D call: TRBD1 (6 bases). The CDR3 sequence is 14 residues long. Per the germline V gene, CDR1 is ENHRY and CDR2 is SYGVKD. Trimming stripped 9 bases from V and 2 bases from J, with 14 bases between. In DNA, the CDR3 is TGTGCCATTAGTAGAGAGGGGGGCAATCAGCCCCAGCATTTT. Its translation is CAISREGGNQPQHF.

The chain has TRBV2 and TRBJ2-1, with D perhaps TRBD2 (7 bases). The CDR3 loop spans 11 amino acids. Germline V gives CDR1 SNHLY, CDR2 FYNNEI. The V and J ends lost 4 bases and 10 bases respectively, with 8 bases between them. CDR3 sequence reads: CASSGGGEQFF. The CDR3 DNA reads as TGTGCCAGCAGTGGGGGGGGCGAGCAGTTCTTC.

The V call is TRBV9, the J call TRBJ2-1; 8 bases are a match to TRBD2. V lost 3 bases, J lost 1 base, and 3 bases stayed unmatched. CDR1 SGDLS and CDR2 YYNGEE come from the germline V gene. The CDR3 has 15 residues. The CDR3 loop is CASSAGGLSYNEQFF. The CDR3 DNA is TGTGCCAGCAGCGCGGGGGGGCTATCCTACAATGAGCAGTTCTTC.

This chain joins TRBV19 and TRBJ1-2; 8 nucleotides align to TRBD1. The V gene end was trimmed by 6 bases and the J gene end by 5 bases; junction bases not matched to a gene: 11. Per the germline V gene, CDR1 is LNHDA and CDR2 is SQIVND (reference sequence). CDR3 length: 15 amino acids. The CDR3 loop reads CASRSGTGSGYGYTF. The CDR3 bases are TGTGCCAGTAGATCCGGGACAGGCTCTGGGTATGGCTACACCTTC.

The chain combines TRBV5-1 with TRBJ2-1; possibly TRBD1 for D (5 bases). In germline, CDR1 is SGHRS, CDR2 YFSETQ. CDR3 length: 14 amino acids. Trimming shortened V by 4 bases and J by 7 bases, and 15 bases separated the two germline ends. The CDR3 coding sequence is TGCGCCAGCAGCGGTATAACAGGAGTAAATGAGCAGTTCTTC. This encodes CASSGITGVNEQFF.

J is TRBJ1-2 and V is TRBV6-5, with D unclear. The V gene lost 2 bases and the J gene lost 8 bases, with 12 bases spanning the gap. CDR1 MNHEY and CDR2 SVGAGI come from the germline V gene. CDR3 length: 13 amino acids. DNA of the CDR3: TGTGCCAGCAGTTACCTTGGCAGGAAGGGCTACACCTTC. The encoded protein is CASSYLGRKGYTF.

CDR3 in amino acids: CASSQDGFRTDTQYF. Written as DNA, the CDR3 is TGTGCCAGCAGCCAAGACGGCTTCCGCACAGATACGCAGTATTTT. The chain couples TRBV3-1 (or the pseudogene TRBV3-2) to TRBJ2-3; D not resolved. The V end was cut by 0 bases, the J end by 1 base, with 8 bases between. CDR1 LGHDT and CDR2 YNNKEL come from the germline V gene (reference sequence). The CDR3 runs to 15 residues.

In this sample, this clone turned up a few times. This chain joins TRBV6-5 and TRBJ1-6; TRBD1 is a possible D gene (6 bases). Germline values: CDR1 MNHEY, CDR2 SVGAGI. Trimming stripped 0 bases from V and 7 bases from J, with 10 bases between. This CDR3 spans 15 amino acids. This CDR3 reads CASSYSVTGNSPLHF. The CDR3 DNA follows: TGTGCCAGCAGTTACTCGGTCACAGGGAATTCACCCCTCCACTTT.

The chain employs TRBV7-2 and TRBJ1-2; D perhaps matches TRBD1 (6 bases). The CDR3 is 15 amino acids. The V gene's germline CDR1 is SGHTA and CDR2 FQGNSA. With 1 base removed from V and 7 bases from J, the gap between germline ends came to 16 bases. The CDR3 here is CASSLGRGAVGGYTF. The DNA for the CDR3 is TGTGCCAGCAGCTTAGGTCGGGGGGCGGTAGGTGGCTACACCTTC. The full variable domain, in which reference TRBV7-2 and TRBJ1-2 provide the parts outside the CDR3, is GAGVSQSPSNKVTEKGKDVELRCDPISGHTALYWYRQSLGQGLEFLIYFQGNSAPDKSGLPSDRFSAERTGGSVSTLTIQRTQQEDSAVYLCASSLGRGAVGGYTFGSGTRLTVV.

CDR3 bases: TGTGCCAGTAGTATCGGCCCCGGCGGAGAGACCCAGTACTTC. Its protein is CASSIGPGGETQYF. V gene TRBV19 combines with J gene TRBJ2-5; no clear D gene. Germline CDR1 LNHDA, CDR2 SQIVND (reference sequence). This CDR3 spans 14 amino acids. V was clipped by 3 bases and J by 4 bases, with 12 bases between them.

In the case of this clone: The identical CDR3 is also encoded by other nucleotide sequences in the sample. The rearrangement joins TRBV9 to TRBJ1-2; D gene ambiguous. Deletions cut 0 bases from V and 2 bases from J, with 5 bases between. Per the germline V gene, CDR1 is SGDLS and CDR2 is YYNGEE. CDR3 size: 13 residues. The CDR3 loop is CASSVGQNYGYTF. The CDR3 DNA is TGTGCCAGCAGCGTAGGCCAGAACTATGGCTACACCTTC.

The chain is built from TRBV18 and TRBJ2-6, with D possibly being TRBD2 (5 bases). CDR3 length: 15 amino acids. Germline V gene sequence: CDR1 KGHSH, CDR2 LQKENI. Trimming took 6 bases from V and 4 from J, leaving 13 bases between them. CDR3 DNA: TGTGCCAGCTCCCCCTCGGGATCGGGGGCCAACGTCCTGACTTTC. Its protein product is CASSPSGSGANVLTF.

V usage is TRBV4-2 and J usage is TRBJ2-1; TRBD2 aligns across 9 bases. Looked up from germline, CDR1 is LGHNA and CDR2 is YNFKEQ. J gave up 10 bases and V 0 bases, and 13 bases lay outside the gene matches. The CDR3 has 17 amino acids. In DNA, the CDR3 is TGTGCCAGCAGCCAAGATCCTCGCGGGGGGGCTGAGGGAGAGCAGTTCTTC. Translating it yields CASSQDPRGGAEGEQFF.

CDR3 residues: CAKGSGRTSTDTQYF. DNA for the CDR3: TGTGCCAAGGGATCGGGTCGTACTAGCACAGATACGCAGTATTTT. The chain combines TRBV2 with TRBJ2-3; no definite D call. The CDR3 has 15 residues. In germline, CDR1 is SNHLY, CDR2 FYNNEI. V was cut by 10 bases and J by 0 bases, with 17 bases left in between.

A note on this clone: Different DNA sequences within this sample yield the same CDR3. The V and J genes are TRBV5-1 and TRBJ2-3; 11 bases are a match to TRBD2. V was clipped by 4 bases and J by 0 bases; unmatched bases: 4. The CDR3 spans 16 residues. Germline loops: CDR1 SGHRS, CDR2 YFSETQ. The CDR3: CASSSGTSGSTDTQYF. CDR3 sequence (DNA): TGCGCCAGCAGCAGTGGGACTAGCGGTAGCACAGATACGCAGTATTTT.

This chain connects TRBV19 to TRBJ2-5, with D hard to call. There are 13 residues in the CDR3. The V end was cut by 2 bases, the J end by 4 bases, with 8 bases between. Germline CDR1 reads LNHDA; CDR2 reads SQIVND (reference sequence). The CDR3 sequence: CASSINRAETQYF. CDR3 DNA sequence: TGTGCCAGTAGTATAAACCGAGCAGAGACCCAGTACTTC.

This chain joins TRBV5-4 and TRBJ2-2; TRBD2 matches at 9 bases. Germline assignment: CDR1 SGHNT and CDR2 YYREEE (reference sequence). V shed 1 base and J 5 bases; nucleotides not matched to a gene: 3. The CDR3 runs to 15 residues. CDR3 bases: TGTGCCAGCAGCTTGTTGACTAGCGGTACCGGGGAGCTGTTTTTT. It codes for CASSLLTSGTGELFF.

The chain combines TRBV20-1 with TRBJ2-1; 9 bases are a match to TRBD2. CDR1 and CDR2 from the germline V gene are DFQATT and SNEGSKA (reference sequence). Germline trimming cut 3 bases from V and 2 bases from J; bases unmatched to any gene: 2. The CDR3 loop spans 14 amino acids. CDR3 loop: CSASPSGTYNEQFF. The CDR3 DNA follows: TGCAGTGCTAGTCCTAGCGGGACCTACAATGAGCAGTTCTTC.

J is TRBJ1-2 and V is TRBV6-6, with no clear D. From germline, CDR1 is MNHNY and CDR2 SVGAGI (reference sequence). The CDR3 runs to 13 residues. V was cut by 3 bases and J by 6 bases, with 11 bases left in between. As DNA, the CDR3 is TGTGCCAGCAGTTATTCGGCTATAGATGGCTACACCTTC. This encodes CASSYSAIDGYTF.

The V and J genes are TRBV5-4 and TRBJ1-1; D gene ambiguous. The CDR3 loop spans 11 amino acids. V gave up 5 bases and J gave up 6 bases, with 8 bases separating them. The germline V gene has CDR1 SGHNT and CDR2 YYREEE (reference sequence). The CDR3 coding sequence is TGTGCCAGCAGTATCGGCTCTGAAGCTTTCTTT. It is translated as CASSIGSEAFF.

In this sample, this clone turned up a few times. The V and J genes are TRBV10-3 and TRBJ1-5; possible D gene TRBD1, 5 bases. CDR3 length: 13 residues. Germline V gene data show CDR1 as ENHRY and CDR2 as SYGVKD. Trimming stripped 4 bases from V and 3 bases from J, with 7 bases between. The CDR3 DNA reads as TGTGCCATCAGTGTGGGGACCAATCAGCCCCAGCATTTT. This gives the protein CAISVGTNQPQHF.

This chain joins TRBV5-1 and TRBJ1-5, with D possibly matching TRBD1 (5 bases). V lost 3 bases and J 5 bases, leaving 9 bases between the germline ends. The germline V gene encodes CDR1 SGHRS and CDR2 YFSETQ. The CDR3 spans 13 residues. CDR3 region: CASSSQGDQPQHF. DNA for the CDR3: TGCGCCAGCAGCTCTCAGGGAGATCAGCCCCAGCATTTT.

The CDR3 protein is CASSLGPGEGKGYTF. The CDR3 DNA reads TGCGCCAGCAGCTTGGGCCCCGGGGAGGGGAAAGGCTACACCTTC. The V and J genes are TRBV5-1 and TRBJ1-2, with D tentatively TRBD1 (5 bases). CDR1 and CDR2 from the germline V gene are SGHRS and YFSETQ. The CDR3 covers 15 residues. Trimming removed 0 bases from V and 8 bases from J, with 17 bases in between.